This entry is about one TCR beta chain. Its antigen is as yet unknown. This sample is part of a study of radiotherapy plus CTLA-4 blockade in lung cancer. The study's findings and limits: Early clonal dynamics of blood T cells, together with interferon-beta, were reported as the best response predictor.

Focal radiation and CTLA-4 blockade (ipilimumab) were tested in chemo-refractory metastatic non-small-cell lung cancer patients. After removal of 5 bases from V and 8 bases from J, the junction contained 5 bases not matched to a gene. Germline V gives CDR1 MNHEY, CDR2 SVGAGI. The CDR3 totals 12 residues. Clones were sequenced by immunoSEQ multiplex PCR, and TCRdb holds only the in-frame ones, with some missing. This table has tens of thousands of clones, 70% to 85% appearing once. This chain uses TRBV6-5 with TRBJ1-2; 7 nucleotides agree with TRBD1. This specimen consisted of peripheral blood, obtained from a patient treated with radiotherapy plus ipilimumab. This TCR was sampled from a human donor with non-small cell lung cancer who had stable disease on radiotherapy plus ipilimumab. For the CDR3, the DNA is TGTGCCAGCAGTCCAGGGGGGGGCGGCTACACCTTC. It yields the protein CASSPGGGGYTF.